This T cell receptor (beta chain) is from a study of blood T cell repertoires in COVID-19. For the study at large: Whether acute or convalescent, the COVID-19 samples came from the United States, Italy and Spain. The cDNA or gDNA used as material had been derived from T cells, B-cell-depleted T cells, or PBMCs.

The germline V gene encodes CDR1 WSHSY and CDR2 SAAADI. V gave up 0 bases and J gave up 4 bases, with 15 bases separating them. CDR3 size: 16 residues. Assay: immunoSEQ multiplex PCR; the TCRdb copy retains only in-frame clones and omits some. The table shows 100,000 to 150,000 clones, with roughly 90% occurring only once. The Seattle site enrolled patients during active infection and followed them longitudinally. V usage is TRBV10-2 and J usage is TRBJ1-2; TRBD1 is a possible D gene (6 bases). Sequenced: peripheral blood. The receptor was isolated from a man aged 55 to 70 with COVID-19, enrolled during active disease. For the CDR3, the DNA is TGCGCCAGCAGTGAGTCAACAGGGACCAACCTCTATGGCTACACCTTC. Protein: CASSESTGTNLYGYTF.